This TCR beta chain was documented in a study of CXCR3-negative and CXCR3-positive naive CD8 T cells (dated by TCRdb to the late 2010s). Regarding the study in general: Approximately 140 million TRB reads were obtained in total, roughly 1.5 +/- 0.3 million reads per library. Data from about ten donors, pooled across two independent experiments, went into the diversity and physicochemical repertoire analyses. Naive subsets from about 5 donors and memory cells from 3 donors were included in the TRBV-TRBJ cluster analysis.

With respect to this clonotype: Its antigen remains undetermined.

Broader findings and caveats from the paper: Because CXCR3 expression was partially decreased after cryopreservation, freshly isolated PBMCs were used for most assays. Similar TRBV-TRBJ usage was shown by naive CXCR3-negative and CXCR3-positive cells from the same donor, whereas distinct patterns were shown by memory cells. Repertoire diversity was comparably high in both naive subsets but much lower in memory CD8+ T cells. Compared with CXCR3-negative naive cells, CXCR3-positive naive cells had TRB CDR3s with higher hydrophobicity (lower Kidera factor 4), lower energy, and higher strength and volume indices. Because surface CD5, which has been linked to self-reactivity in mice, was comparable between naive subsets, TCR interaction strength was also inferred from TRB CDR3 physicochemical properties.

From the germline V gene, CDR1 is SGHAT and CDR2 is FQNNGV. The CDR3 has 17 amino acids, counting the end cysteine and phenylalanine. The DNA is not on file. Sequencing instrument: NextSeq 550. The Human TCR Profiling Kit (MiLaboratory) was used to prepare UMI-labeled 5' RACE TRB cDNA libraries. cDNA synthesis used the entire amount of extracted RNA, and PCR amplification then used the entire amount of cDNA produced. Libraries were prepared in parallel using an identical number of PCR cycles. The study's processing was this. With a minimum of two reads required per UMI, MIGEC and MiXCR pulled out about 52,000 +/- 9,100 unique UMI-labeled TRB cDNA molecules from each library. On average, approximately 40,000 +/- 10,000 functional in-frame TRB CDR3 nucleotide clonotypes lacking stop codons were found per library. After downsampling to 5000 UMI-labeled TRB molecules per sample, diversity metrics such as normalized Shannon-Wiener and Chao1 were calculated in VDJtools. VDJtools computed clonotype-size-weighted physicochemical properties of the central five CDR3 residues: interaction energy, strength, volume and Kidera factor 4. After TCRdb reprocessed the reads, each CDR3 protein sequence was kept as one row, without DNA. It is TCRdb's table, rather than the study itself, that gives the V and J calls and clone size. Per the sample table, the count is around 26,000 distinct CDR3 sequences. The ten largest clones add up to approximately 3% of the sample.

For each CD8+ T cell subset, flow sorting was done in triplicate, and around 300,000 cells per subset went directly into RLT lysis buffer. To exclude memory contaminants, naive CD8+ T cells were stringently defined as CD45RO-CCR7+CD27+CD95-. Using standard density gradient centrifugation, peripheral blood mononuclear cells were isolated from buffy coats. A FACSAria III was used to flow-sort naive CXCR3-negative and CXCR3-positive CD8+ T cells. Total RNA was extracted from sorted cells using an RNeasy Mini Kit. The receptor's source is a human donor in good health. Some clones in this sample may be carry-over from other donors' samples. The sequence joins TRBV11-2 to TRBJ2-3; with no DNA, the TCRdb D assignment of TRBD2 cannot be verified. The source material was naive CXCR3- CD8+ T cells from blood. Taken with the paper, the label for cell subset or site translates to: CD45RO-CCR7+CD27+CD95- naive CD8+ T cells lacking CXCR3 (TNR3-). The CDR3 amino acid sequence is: CASSPTSGGVSTDTQYF.